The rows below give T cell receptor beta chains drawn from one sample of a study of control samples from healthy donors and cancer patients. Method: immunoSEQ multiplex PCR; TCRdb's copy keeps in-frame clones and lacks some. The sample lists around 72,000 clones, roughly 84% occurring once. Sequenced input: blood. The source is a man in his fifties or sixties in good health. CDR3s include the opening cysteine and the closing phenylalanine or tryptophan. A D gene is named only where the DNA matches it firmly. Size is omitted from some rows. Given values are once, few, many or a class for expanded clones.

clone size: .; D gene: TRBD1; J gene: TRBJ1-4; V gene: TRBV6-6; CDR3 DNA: TGTGCCAGCAGTAGAGGGACAGCTAATGAAAAACTGTTTTTT; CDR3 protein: CASSRGTANEKLFF
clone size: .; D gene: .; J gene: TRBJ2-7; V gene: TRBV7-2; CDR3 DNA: TGTGCCAGCAGCCTCCGGGGTAGCGACTCCTACGAGCAGTACTTC; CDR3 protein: CASSLRGSDSYEQYF
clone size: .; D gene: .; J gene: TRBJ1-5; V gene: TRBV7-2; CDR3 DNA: TGTGCCAGCAGCTTATATGCTCCAGGGATCAGCAATCAGCCCCAGCATTTT; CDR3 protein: CASSLYAPGISNQPQHF
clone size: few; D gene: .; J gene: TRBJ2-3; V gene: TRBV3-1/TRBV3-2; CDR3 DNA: TGTGCCAGCAGCTCCCGGCAGCTGATGGGTACGCAGTATTTT; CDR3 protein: CASSSRQLMGTQYF
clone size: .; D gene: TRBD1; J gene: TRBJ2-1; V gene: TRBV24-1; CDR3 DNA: TGTGCCACCAGTGACCCGGGACAGGGGACCTACAATGAGCAGTTCTTC; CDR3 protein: CATSDPGQGTYNEQFF
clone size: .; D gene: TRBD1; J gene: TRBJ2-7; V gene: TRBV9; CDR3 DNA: TGTGCCAGCAGCGTAGGTCACGGACAGGGACTCTCCTACGAGCAGTACTTC; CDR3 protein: CASSVGHGQGLSYEQYF
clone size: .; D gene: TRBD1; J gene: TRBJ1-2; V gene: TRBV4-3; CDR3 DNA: TGCGCCAGCAGCTTGACAGGGGGGAACTATGGCTACACCTTC; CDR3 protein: CASSLTGGNYGYTF
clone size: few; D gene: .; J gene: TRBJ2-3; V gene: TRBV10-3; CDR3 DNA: TGTGCCATCAGAGGACAAGATAGCACAGATACGCAGTATTTT; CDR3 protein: CAIRGQDSTDTQYF
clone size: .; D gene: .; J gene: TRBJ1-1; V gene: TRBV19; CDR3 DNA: TGTGCCAGTAGCCCACAGGGCCCGAACACTGAAGCTTTCTTT; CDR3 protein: CASSPQGPNTEAFF
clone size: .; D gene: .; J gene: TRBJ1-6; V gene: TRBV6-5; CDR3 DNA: TGTGCCAGCAGGAACAGGGTGTATAATTCACCCCTCCACTTT; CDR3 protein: CASRNRVYNSPLHF
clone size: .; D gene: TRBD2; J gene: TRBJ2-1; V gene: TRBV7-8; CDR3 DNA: TGTGCCAGCAGCTCACTTAGCGGGAGGGCCAATGAGCAGTTCTTC; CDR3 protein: CASSSLSGRANEQFF
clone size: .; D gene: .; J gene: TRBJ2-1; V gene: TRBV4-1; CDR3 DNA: TGCGCCAGCAGCTCGAGGACCCGCAGCTCCTACAATGAGCAGTTCTTC; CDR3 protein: CASSSRTRSSYNEQFF
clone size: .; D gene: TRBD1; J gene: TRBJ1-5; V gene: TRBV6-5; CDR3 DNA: TGTGCCAGCACCGAGGCCGGGACAGGGTTTCAGCCCCAGCATTTT; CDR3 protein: CASTEAGTGFQPQHF
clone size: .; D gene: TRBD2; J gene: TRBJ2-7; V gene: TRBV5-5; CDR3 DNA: TGTGCCAGCAGCCCGGACTCGACGGGCCTAGCGGTAACCTACGAGCAGTACTTC; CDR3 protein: CASSPDSTGLAVTYEQYF
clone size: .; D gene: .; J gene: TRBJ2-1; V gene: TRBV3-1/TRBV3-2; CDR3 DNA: TGTGCCAGCAGCCGATCAGGTGGGTTATCCTACAATGAGCAGTTCTTC; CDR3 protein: CASSRSGGLSYNEQFF
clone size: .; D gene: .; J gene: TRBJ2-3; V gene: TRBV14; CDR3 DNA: TGTGCCAGCAGCCACCGGAGAGTGGGCGCAGATACGCAGTATTTT; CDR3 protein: CASSHRRVGADTQYF
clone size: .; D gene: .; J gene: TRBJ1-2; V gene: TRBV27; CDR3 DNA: TGTGCCAGCAGTGAGACGGCTAACTATGGCTACACCTTC; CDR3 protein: CASSETANYGYTF
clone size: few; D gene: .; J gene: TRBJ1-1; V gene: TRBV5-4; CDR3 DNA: TGTGCCAGCAGCTCCTTGGGGGGTTTAAAGAGCACTGAAGCTTTCTTT; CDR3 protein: CASSSLGGLKSTEAFF
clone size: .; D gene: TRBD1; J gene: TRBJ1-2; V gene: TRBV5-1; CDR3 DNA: TGCGCCAGCAGCTTAAGGGACAGGTCCTATGGCTACACCTTC; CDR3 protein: CASSLRDRSYGYTF
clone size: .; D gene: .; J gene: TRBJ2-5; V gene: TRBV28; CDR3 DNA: TGTGCCAGCAGTTTATTAGGAGAAGAGACCCAGTACTTC; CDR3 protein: CASSLLGEETQYF
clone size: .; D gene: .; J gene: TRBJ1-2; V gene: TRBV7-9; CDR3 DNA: TGTGCCAGCAGGGGAGGTGACTATGGCTACACCTTC; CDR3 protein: CASRGGDYGYTF
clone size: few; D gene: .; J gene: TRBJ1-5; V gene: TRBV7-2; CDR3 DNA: TGTGCCAGCAGCTTAGCTACGGGGCAGCCCCAGCATTTT; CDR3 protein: CASSLATGQPQHF